The entry that follows covers one T cell receptor beta chain sequence. Its specificity is not known. This CDR3 comprises 15 residues. CDR1 is MDHEN and CDR2 is SYDVKM in the germline V gene. With V trimmed by 3 bases and J by 3 bases, 8 bases remained unmatched. This specimen belongs to a study of cytomegalovirus exposure and HLA in healthy donors. Study-wide points: Across donors, most TCRs were seen rarely, yet some public ones were widespread. Reports credit the classifier with highly specific, highly sensitive diagnosis of cytomegalovirus status. CMV serostatus was the only recorded immune exposure for donors.

Primers: 60 Vbeta forward and 13 Jbeta reverse. The protocol was immunoSEQ multiplex PCR, while the TCRdb copy is restricted to in-frame clones and leaves out a portion. Here the sample spans about 140,000 clones, roughly 86% being singletons. Material: PBMCs. The sequence was obtained from a woman in her forties in good health and CMV-seronegative. The genes are TRBV28 and TRBJ2-7; 7 positions match TRBD2. CDR3 in amino acids: CASSLGGSHYYEQYF. The CDR3 DNA sequence: TGTGCCAGCAGTTTGGGGGGGTCTCATTACTACGAGCAGTACTTC.